This T cell receptor (beta chain) is from a study of beta chain features in type 1 diabetes. Study observations and caveats: Researchers report that Type 1 diabetes patients had moderately but significantly shorter TCRB CDR3s across all four CD4+ subsets.

Remarks on this clone: As yet, its antigen is unknown.

The isolated RNA, all of it, was reverse transcribed, so expressed TCRB transcripts were what got sequenced. Measured with immunoSEQ multiplex PCR; TCRdb has only the in-frame clones, and not every one. The sample has 140,000 or so clones, about 12% seen once. All of the sorted populations showed purity greater than 95%. The receptor comes from a man aged 18 to 30 with type 1 diabetes. Source material: central memory CD4+ T cells from blood.

As DNA, the CDR3 is TGTGCCAGCAGCCCCGACAGGGGCACTGAAGCTTTCTTT. Its protein product is CASSPDRGTEAFF. V and J are TRBV5-6 and TRBJ1-1, with 8 bases aligning to TRBD1. Germline CDR1 SGHDT, CDR2 YYEEEE. The CDR3 totals 13 residues. Trimming removed 4 bases from V and 4 bases from J; junction bases left unmatched: 3.